These 28 T cell receptor beta chains came from one sample sequenced in a study of T-cell memory formation after mild COVID-19. TCRdb ran MiXCR on the 5' RACE reads and lists one entry per CDR3 protein. The sample has 390,000 or so distinct CDR3 sequences; 15% to 20% are singletons. The sample consisted of PBMCs or a T cell subset sorted from them (not recorded which). The receptors derive from a man aged 18 to 29 who had mild COVID-19 (a few samples of this study predate the infection). Cell type and time point are not known.

This clonotype was detected ten times or more. J is TRBJ2-2 and V is TRBV12-3 or TRBV12-4, with a tentative D call TRBD2 (6 bases). This CDR3 comprises 16 residues. Trimming stripped 6 bases from V and 0 bases from J, with 14 bases between. The CDR3 DNA sequence: TGTGCCAGCAGGTCGACGGGCGGGGCGAACACCGGGGAGCTGTTTTTT. Its protein is CASRSTGGANTGELFF.

V is TRBV18 and J is TRBJ1-6; D is uncertain. The CDR3 totals 16 residues. V lost 1 base and J lost 7, with 14 bases in between. Germline V CDR1 and CDR2: KGHSH, LQKENI. The CDR3 bases are TGTGCCAGCTCACCACTTAGGTCTGGGCCAAATTCACCCCTCCACTTT. Translating it yields CASSPLRSGPNSPLHF.

The rearrangement uses TRBV4-3 and TRBJ2-2; no clear D gene. Germline CDR1 is LGHNA and CDR2 is YSLEER. V lost 0 bases to trimming and J lost 5 bases, with 16 bases between them. This CDR3 region has 17 residues. This CDR3 reads CASSQESVGFTTGELFF. The DNA of the CDR3 is TGCGCCAGCAGCCAAGAATCAGTGGGGTTTACGACCGGGGAGCTGTTTTTT.

Only a few counts were recorded for this clonotype. The rearrangement joins TRBV6-2 or TRBV6-3 to TRBJ2-3; tentatively, D is TRBD1 or TRBD2 (5 bases each). This CDR3 has 16 residues. V lost 8 bases to trimming and J lost 0 bases, with 18 bases between them. CDR1 and CDR2 (germline): MNHEY, SVGEGT. The CDR3 nucleotides are TGTGCCAGCCTCAACGGGGCTTCGTATAGCACAGATACGCAGTATTTT. This gives the protein CASLNGASYSTDTQYF.

The chain links TRBV2 to TRBJ1-5; D unresolved. Germline CDR1 and CDR2: SNHLY and FYNNEI. The V gene lost 1 base and the J gene lost 0 bases, with 4 bases spanning the gap. CDR3 size: 14 residues. CDR3: CASSEGLSNQPQHF. The CDR3 region has the DNA TGTGCCAGCAGTGAAGGTCTTAGCAATCAGCCCCAGCATTTT. Using reference TRBV2 and TRBJ1-5 for the parts outside the CDR3, the full variable domain is EPEVTQTPSHQVTQMGQEVILRCVPISNHLYFYWYRQILGQKVEFLVSFYNNEISEKSEIFDDQFSVERPDGSNFTLKIRSTKLEDSAMYFCASSEGLSNQPQHFGDGTRLSIL.

This clonotype was seen more than once but under ten times. The CDR3 DNA sequence: TGTGCCAGCAATGGGGCGATCAGCGCTTTCTTT. Its protein is CASNGAISAFF. This chain connects TRBV2 to TRBJ1-1, with D maybe TRBD1 (5 bases). CDR3 length: 11 residues. Per germline, CDR1 SNHLY and CDR2 FYNNEI. The V gene lost 7 bases and the J gene lost 11 bases, with 14 bases spanning the gap.

This sequence joins TRBV20-1 and TRBJ2-7; no clear D gene. The CDR3 has 14 residues. Germline CDR1 DFQATT, CDR2 SNEGSKA (reference sequence). Deletions cut 5 bases from V and 0 bases from J, with 14 bases between. The CDR3 sequence is CSAWSVLSSYEQYF. In DNA, the CDR3 is TGCAGTGCTTGGTCGGTCCTCAGCTCCTACGAGCAGTACTTC.

The chain recombines TRBV27 with TRBJ2-3; D uncertain. V was shortened by 2 bases and J by 8 bases, with 11 bases between the two germline ends. The CDR3 sequence is 13 residues long. The germline gives CDR1 MNHEY, CDR2 SMNVEV (reference sequence). The CDR3 reads CASSLGPWVTQYF. The CDR3 coding sequence is TGTGCCAGCAGTTTAGGCCCTTGGGTTACGCAGTATTTT.

This clonotype was seen a few times. This chain links TRBV6-5 with TRBJ2-7; 10 positions agree with TRBD1. V was clipped by 5 bases and J by 7 bases; unmatched bases: 5. The CDR3 has 13 amino acids. Germline-derived CDR1 and CDR2 are MNHEY and SVGAGI. The CDR3 nucleotides are TGTGCCAGCAGTCGACAGGGGGCTGGGGAGCAGTACGTC. This codes for CASSRQGAGEQYV.

The V call is TRBV6-5, the J call TRBJ1-2; D is perhaps TRBD1 (5 bases). CDR3 length: 13 amino acids. The germline V and J ends were trimmed by 8 bases and 3 bases, with 13 bases remaining between them. Germline CDR1 reads MNHEY; CDR2 reads SVGAGI. CDR3 nucleotides: TGTGCCAGCGGTCGGGGGGAGTACTATGGCTACACCTTC. Protein sequence: CASGRGEYYGYTF.

The V gene is TRBV6-5, the J gene TRBJ1-1, with D unclear. The length of the CDR3 is 16 residues. In germline, CDR1 is MNHEY, CDR2 SVGAGI. Trimming cost V 0 bases and J 6 bases, with 17 bases left between them. CDR3 sequence: CASSYSGQAEVAEAFF. The CDR3 DNA reads as TGTGCCAGCAGTTACTCAGGGCAGGCCGAGGTCGCTGAAGCTTTCTTT.

The genes are TRBV7-2 and TRBJ2-1; TRBD2 is a possible D gene (6 bases). From germline, CDR1 is SGHTA and CDR2 FQGNSA. V lost 5 bases, J lost 9 bases, and 23 bases lay in between. The CDR3 consists of 16 residues. The CDR3 region is CASSARGGAVLGEQFF. For the CDR3, the DNA is TGTGCCAGCAGCGCCCGCGGAGGGGCGGTTTTGGGTGAGCAGTTCTTC.

This clonotype showed up just a few times. CDR3 sequence reads: CASSPSGVAKGSPLHF. CDR3 bases: TGTGCCAGCAGCCCATCCGGGGTTGCCAAGGGCTCACCCCTCCACTTT. The chain joins TRBV7-3 to TRBJ1-6; unclear D gene. This CDR3 has 16 amino acids. V lost 5 bases and J lost 10, with 21 bases in between. Germline CDR1 and CDR2: SGHTA and FQGTGA. The whole variable domain, remainder taken from reference TRBV7-3 and TRBJ1-6, is GAGVSQTPSNKVTEKGKYVELRCDPISGHTALYWYRQSLGQGPEFLIYFQGTGAADDSGLPNDRFFAVRPEGSVSTLKIQRTERGDSAVYLCASSPSGVAKGSPLHFGNGTRLTVT.

In its sample, this clonotype was seen a few times. The J gene is TRBJ2-1, the V gene TRBV7-6, with 13 bases that match TRBD2. After removal of 4 bases from V and 0 bases from J, the junction contained 6 bases not matched to a gene. CDR3 length: 18 residues. Germline assignment: CDR1 SGHVS and CDR2 FNYEAQ. CDR3 DNA: TGTGCCAGCAGCTCGGGACTAGCGGGGTTCACCTCCTACAATGAGCAGTTCTTC. As protein: CASSSGLAGFTSYNEQFF.

The genes are TRBV6-2 or TRBV6-3 and TRBJ2-3; 7 positions agree with TRBD2. Germline V CDR1 and CDR2: MNHEY, SVGEGT. The CDR3 extends over 15 amino acids. With V trimmed by 7 bases and J by 2 bases, 9 bases remained unmatched. The DNA for the CDR3 is TGTGCCAGCACACCCCGCGGGGGTCCCACAGATACGCAGTATTTT. Its protein is CASTPRGGPTDTQYF.

This sequence joins TRBV18 and TRBJ2-1; D is possibly TRBD1 or TRBD2 (5 bases each). In germline, CDR1 is KGHSH, CDR2 LQKENI. The CDR3 spans 13 residues. Deletions cut 0 bases from V and 10 bases from J, with 10 bases between. CDR3 nucleotides: TGTGCCAGCTCACCACCGGGGGTCGGGGAGCAGTTCTTC. It codes for CASSPPGVGEQFF.

The chain combines TRBV2 with TRBJ2-7; TRBD2 might be the D (6 bases). V lost 8 bases and J lost 5, with 16 bases in between. The CDR3 is 13 amino acids. The germline gives CDR1 SNHLY, CDR2 FYNNEI. CDR3 nucleotides: TGTGCCAGCCGGCGTGCGGGGACGAACGAGCAGTACTTC. Amino acid sequence: CASRRAGTNEQYF.

This clonotype was detected a few times. In nucleotides, the CDR3 is TGCAGTGCTAGAATGGGGTTCGGGAGGAACACTGAAGCTTTCTTT. This gives the protein CSARMGFGRNTEAFF. V gene TRBV20-1 combines with J gene TRBJ1-1; no clear D gene. The CDR3 contains 15 residues. Germline CDR1 and CDR2: DFQATT and SNEGSKA (reference sequence). V dropped 2 bases and J dropped 1 base, with 14 bases sitting between them.

This clonotype was seen more than once but under ten times. V and J are TRBV7-2 and TRBJ2-5; unclear D gene. In germline, CDR1 is SGHTA, CDR2 FQGNSA. This CDR3 region has 14 residues. The germline V and J ends were trimmed by 5 bases and 5 bases, with 15 bases remaining between them. This chain's CDR3 is CASSQNGLGETQYF. The CDR3 coding sequence is TGTGCCAGCAGCCAGAATGGGCTTGGGGAGACCCAGTACTTC.

This clonotype was picked up a small number of times. The V gene is TRBV20-1, the J gene TRBJ2-4; D perhaps matches TRBD1 (6 bases). Germline CDR1 DFQATT, CDR2 SNEGSKA (reference sequence). Between the trimmed V and J ends, which lost 6 bases and 7 bases, there was a span of 16 bases. CDR3 size: 13 residues. The CDR3 sequence: CSASGDKGNIQYF. CDR3 DNA: TGCAGTGCCTCCGGGGACAAAGGGAACATTCAGTACTTC.

This clonotype turned up a few times. The CDR3 spells CASRERETQYF. The CDR3 nucleotides are TGTGCCAGCAGGGAACGAGAGACCCAGTACTTC. The chain is built from TRBV6-2 or TRBV6-3 and TRBJ2-5; no clear D. The CDR3 contains 11 residues. Trimming cost V 6 bases and J 4 bases, with 6 bases left between them. Germline CDR1 is MNHEY and CDR2 is SVGEGT.

The rearrangement uses TRBV12-3 or TRBV12-4 and TRBJ1-1; possible D gene TRBD1, 6 bases. V gave up 10 bases and J gave up 10 bases, with 19 bases separating them. The CDR3 length is 12 residues. The CDR3 protein is CATLRGSNRAFF. The CDR3, as DNA: TGTGCCACCTTAAGGGGGTCGAACCGAGCTTTCTTT.

J is TRBJ2-3 and V is TRBV7-2; TRBD2 aligns across 8 bases. The germline V gene has CDR1 SGHTA and CDR2 FQGNSA. The CDR3 is 16 residues long. The V gene end was trimmed by 3 bases and the J gene end by 2 bases; junction bases not matched to a gene: 7. This CDR3 reads CASSFVGGATTDTQYF. The CDR3 bases are TGTGCCAGCAGCTTTGTCGGGGGGGCTACCACAGATACGCAGTATTTT.

The chain is built from TRBV5-5 and TRBJ2-7; no clear D. V lost 0 bases and J lost 6, with 10 bases in between. This CDR3 spans 13 amino acids. The germline gives CDR1 SGHKS, CDR2 YYEKEE (reference sequence). The DNA of the CDR3 is TGTGCCAGCAGCTTGGACCCCCGCGGCGAGCAGTACGTC. It is translated as CASSLDPRGEQYV.

This clonotype was observed a few times. V and J are TRBV6-6 and TRBJ1-3; D is undetermined. V was trimmed by 5 bases and J by 5 bases, leaving 16 bases between them. Germline V gene lookup returns CDR1 MNHNY and CDR2 SVGAGI (reference sequence). The CDR3 spans 15 residues. CDR3 nucleotide sequence: TGTGCCAGCAGTCCTGACGCGGGTTATAGAAACACCATATATTTT. Translating it yields CASSPDAGYRNTIYF.

The chain is built from TRBV6-5 and TRBJ1-2; 12 bases match TRBD1. With V trimmed by 8 bases and J by 4 bases, 2 bases remained unmatched. Germline V gives CDR1 MNHEY, CDR2 SVGAGI. The CDR3 loop spans 13 amino acids. As DNA, the CDR3 is TGTGCCAGCGGGACAGGGGGCTTCTATGGCTACACCTTC. Encoded protein: CASGTGGFYGYTF.

This rearrangement joins TRBV11-2 to TRBJ1-3; 7 bases map to TRBD1. Germline CDR1 reads SGHAT; CDR2 reads FQNNGV. The CDR3 is 15 amino acids. The V gene end was trimmed by 5 bases and the J gene end by 2 bases; junction bases not matched to a gene: 6. CDR3 nucleotides: TGTGCCAGCAGCCGTAATACAGGGGCTGGAAACACCATATATTTT. It codes for CASSRNTGAGNTIYF.

The V gene is TRBV18, the J gene TRBJ2-6; tentative D call: TRBD1 (5 bases). With 5 bases removed from V and 0 bases from J, the gap between germline ends came to 8 bases. The CDR3 consists of 15 residues. CDR1 KGHSH and CDR2 LQKENI come from the germline V gene. CDR3 sequence: CASSSGPSGANVLTF. The CDR3 DNA follows: TGTGCCAGCTCATCAGGGCCCTCTGGGGCCAACGTCCTGACTTTC. Based on the CDR3 plus reference TRBV18 and TRBJ2-6, the full variable domain is NAGVMQNPRHLVRRRGQEARLRCSPMKGHSHVYWYRQLPEEGLKFMVYLQKENIIDESGMPKERFSAEFPKEGPSILRIQQVVRGDSAAYFCASSSGPSGANVLTFGAGSRLTVL.